The 21 T cell receptor beta chains listed next were all sequenced from one sample in a study of spatial heterogeneity in lung cancer. Time point: sample taken at primary tumor resection. TCRdb used MiXCR to reprocess the 5' RACE reads, holding one entry per CDR3 protein. The sample consists of 75,000 or so distinct CDR3 sequences, under 8.5% of them appearing once. Sequenced here: PBMCs, sampled at surgery. Receptors were obtained from a male donor with early-stage non-small cell lung cancer.

This clonotype was recorded at least ten times. CDR3 region: CASSTLPSGRSGELFF. CDR3 nucleotides: TGTGCCAGTAGTACTCTCCCGAGCGGGCGTAGCGGGGAGCTGTTTTTT. V is TRBV19 and J is TRBJ2-2, with D possibly TRBD2 on 6 matching bases. CDR3 length: 16 amino acids. V lost 4 bases and J lost 7, with 19 bases in between. Germline-derived CDR1 and CDR2 are LNHDA and SQIVND (reference sequence).

The chain employs TRBV9 and TRBJ1-1; D is perhaps TRBD1 (5 bases). V shed 4 bases and J shed 0 bases, with 13 bases lying between them. Germline CDR1 reads SGDLS; CDR2 reads YYNGEE. This CDR3 is 15 amino acids long. The CDR3 is CASSRFDSLNTEAFF. The CDR3 coding sequence is TGTGCCAGCAGCCGTTTCGACAGCCTGAACACTGAAGCTTTCTTT.

This clonotype showed up many times. This chain links TRBV12-5 with TRBJ2-3, with D perhaps matching TRBD1 (7 bases). Germline lookup yields CDR1 LGHNT and CDR2 FRNRAP. The V gene lost 7 bases and the J gene lost 2 bases, with 16 bases spanning the gap. The CDR3 runs 15 residues. The CDR3 region has the DNA TGTGCTAGTGCCAATGACAGGGACTTCACAGATACGCAGTATTTT. Translation: CASANDRDFTDTQYF. The full variable domain, rest sourced from reference TRBV12-5 and TRBJ2-3, is DARVTQTPRHKVTEMGQEVTMRCQPILGHNTVFWYRQTMMQGLELLAYFRNRAPLDDSGMPKDRFSAEMPDATLATLKIQPSEPRDSAVYFCASANDRDFTDTQYFGPGTRLTVL.

The J gene is TRBJ1-1, the V gene TRBV12-3 or TRBV12-4; TRBD1 might be the D (6 bases). The CDR3 contains 14 residues. The V gene lost 5 bases and the J gene lost 3 bases, with 13 bases spanning the gap. This CDR3 reads CASSPRGTDTEAFF. In DNA, the CDR3 is TGTGCCAGCAGTCCCAGGGGCACGGACACTGAAGCTTTCTTT.

Many counts were recorded for this clonotype. This chain links TRBV20-1 with TRBJ1-1; possible D gene TRBD1, 5 bases. V lost 1 base, J lost 8 bases, and 23 bases lay in between. Looked up from germline, CDR1 is DFQATT and CDR2 is SNEGSKA (reference sequence). CDR3 length equals 16 residues. CDR3 in amino acids: CSARVMRGTNKQEAFF. In DNA form, the CDR3 reads TGCAGTGCTAGAGTGATGCGAGGGACGAACAAGCAAGAAGCTTTCTTT.

V and J are TRBV20-1 and TRBJ2-3; 9 positions match TRBD2. The V segment lost 0 bases and the J segment 3 bases; nucleotides outside the gene matches: 4. This CDR3 comprises 15 residues. CDR1 DFQATT and CDR2 SNEGSKA come from the germline V gene (reference sequence). The CDR3 DNA reads TGCAGTGCTAGAGATGCGGGAGGGCCGACAGATACGCAGTATTTT. As protein: CSARDAGGPTDTQYF.

This clonotype showed up just a few times. The chain joins TRBV10-3 to TRBJ2-5; 9 positions match TRBD2. Germline assignment: CDR1 ENHRY and CDR2 SYGVKD. Trimming cost V 4 bases and J 5 bases; bases outside gene matches: 5. The CDR3 spans 14 residues. The CDR3 protein is CAISAGTSWETQYF. CDR3 sequence (DNA): TGTGCCATCAGTGCCGGGACTAGCTGGGAGACCCAGTACTTC.

The chain employs TRBV30 and TRBJ2-7, with a possible D match to TRBD1 (6 bases). CDR3 length: 13 amino acids. From germline, CDR1 is GTSNPN and CDR2 SVGIG (reference sequence). Trimming left V 3 bases short and J 2 bases short, with 11 bases between. CDR3 loop: CAWSVGQPYEQYF. CDR3 DNA sequence: TGTGCCTGGAGCGTCGGACAGCCCTACGAGCAGTACTTC.

The chain couples TRBV5-5 to TRBJ1-1, with D unresolved. The V end lost 1 base, the J end lost 1 base, and 5 bases lay between the germline ends. This CDR3 region has 13 residues. Germline V CDR1 and CDR2: SGHKS, YYEKEE (reference sequence). CDR3 protein: CASSLTSNTEAFF. CDR3 nucleotides: TGTGCCAGCAGCTTGACCTCGAACACTGAAGCTTTCTTT. Full variable domain (remainder filled in from reference TRBV5-5 and TRBJ1-1): DAGVTQSPTHLIKTRGQQVTLRCSPISGHKSVSWYQQVLGQGPQFIFQYYEKEERGRGNFPDRFSARQFPNYSSELNVNALLLGDSALYLCASSLTSNTEAFFGQGTRLTVV.

This clonotype was counted between two and nine times. The chain carries TRBV4-1 and TRBJ2-7; no definite D call. Trimming pared 5 bases from V and 2 bases from J, leaving 13 bases between. From germline, CDR1 is MGHRA and CDR2 YSYEKL. This CDR3 has 14 residues. For the CDR3, the DNA is TGCGCCAGCAGCAACGGGCCAGGAGCCTACGAGCAGTACTTC. Translation gives CASSNGPGAYEQYF.

This clonotype turned up a few times. This chain links TRBV24-1 with TRBJ2-1; possible D gene TRBD2, 6 bases. There are 14 residues in the CDR3. V lost 6 bases, J lost 6 bases, and 14 bases lay in between. Germline V gene data show CDR1 as KGHDR and CDR2 as SFDVKD. The CDR3 DNA sequence: TGTGCCACCAGTCGGGGGAGTCGGGGCAATGAGCAGTTCTTC. It specifies CATSRGSRGNEQFF.

This clonotype was counted at least ten times. The chain has TRBV4-3 and TRBJ2-7; maybe TRBD2 (5 bases). V was shortened by 5 bases and J by 5 bases, with 13 bases between the two germline ends. CDR1 is LGHNA, CDR2 YSLEER, per germline. This CDR3 comprises 13 residues. For the CDR3, the DNA is TGCGCCAGCAGCACAAATTCGGGGAACGAGCAGTACTTC. Protein: CASSTNSGNEQYF.

There are many counts of this clonotype. The rearrangement joins TRBV4-2 to TRBJ2-5, with 9 bases aligning to TRBD1. The germline V gene has CDR1 LGHNA and CDR2 YNFKEQ. The V and J ends lost 1 base and 4 bases, in that order; junction bases with no gene match: 1. The CDR3 has 14 amino acids. In DNA form, the CDR3 reads TGTGCCAGCAGCCAAGGGACAGGGGCAGAGACCCAGTACTTC. Residues: CASSQGTGAETQYF.

This clonotype was recorded many times. The genes are TRBV15 and TRBJ2-7; 7 nucleotides align to TRBD2. V shed 3 bases, J shed 0 bases, and the junction held 2 bases outside the gene matches. The CDR3 runs to 14 residues. Germline V CDR1 and CDR2: LNHNV, YYDKDF (reference sequence). The CDR3 nucleotides read TGTGCCACCAGCAGGGGAGGGGACTCCTACGAGCAGTACTTC. It codes for CATSRGGDSYEQYF.

This clonotype was detected only a few times. The V gene is TRBV25-1, the J gene TRBJ2-1; 9 bases are a match to TRBD1. The CDR3 covers 18 residues. V lost 3 bases and J lost 4; bases outside the gene matches: 13. Germline lookup yields CDR1 MGHDK and CDR2 SYGVNS. This chain's CDR3 is CASSDPSGGQGHYNEQFF. CDR3 DNA sequence: TGTGCCAGCAGTGACCCTAGTGGGGGACAGGGACATTACAATGAGCAGTTCTTC.

This clonotype was seen more than once but under ten times. The V call is TRBV7-8, the J call TRBJ2-2; D is unclear. Trimming took 1 base from V and 3 from J, leaving 3 bases between them. This CDR3 region has 13 residues. Germline CDR1 reads SGHVS; CDR2 reads FQNEAQ. The CDR3 DNA follows: TGTGCCAGCAGCTTAGTGGACACCGGGGAGCTGTTTTTT. Translating gives CASSLVDTGELFF.

The table lists this clonotype with many counts. The chain uses TRBV24-1 and TRBJ2-1; 8 bases are shared with TRBD1. The trim removed 7 bases at V and 8 bases at J, leaving 6 bases unmatched. Germline V gives CDR1 KGHDR, CDR2 SFDVKD. CDR3 size: 13 residues. This CDR3 reads CATSLTGVDEQFF. As DNA, the CDR3 is TGTGCCACCAGCCTGACAGGGGTCGATGAGCAGTTCTTC.

This clonotype was seen a few times. The rearrangement links TRBV20-1 to TRBJ2-2, with 7 bases matching TRBD2. The CDR3 has 14 amino acids. Trimming at V came to 5 bases and at J to 1 base, leaving 4 bases not matched to a gene. The germline V gene has CDR1 DFQATT and CDR2 SNEGSKA (reference sequence). In nucleotides, the CDR3 is TGCAGTGCTTCCCGGACTAGGAACACCGGGGAGCTGTTTTTT. This sequence encodes CSASRTRNTGELFF.

This clonotype was observed many times. V gene TRBV5-5 combines with J gene TRBJ2-3; no clear D gene. This CDR3 contains 12 residues. Germline loops: CDR1 SGHKS, CDR2 YYEKEE (reference sequence). V lost 1 base and J lost 6, with 6 bases in between. CDR3 amino acids: CASSLSADTQYF. In nucleotides, the CDR3 is TGTGCCAGCAGCTTGAGTGCGGATACGCAGTATTTT.

The chain carries TRBV27 and TRBJ2-1; the D gene is possibly TRBD1 (6 bases). The V end lost 4 bases, the J end lost 2 bases, and 12 bases lay between the germline ends. This CDR3 is 15 amino acids long. In germline, CDR1 is MNHEY, CDR2 SMNVEV (reference sequence). CDR3 residues: CASSSQGQPYNEQFF. The CDR3 coding sequence is TGTGCCAGCAGTTCACAGGGCCAGCCCTACAATGAGCAGTTCTTC.

This clonotype appeared a few times. The rearrangement uses TRBV4-2 and TRBJ1-6; no firm D call. This CDR3 contains 14 residues. Germline CDR1 LGHNA, CDR2 YNFKEQ. V lost 1 base to trimming and J lost 7 bases, with 8 bases between them. CDR3 DNA: TGTGCCAGCAGCCAAGCCGGTAGCAATTCACCCCTCCACTTT. This gives the protein CASSQAGSNSPLHF.